The 8 T cell receptor beta chains reported below all come from one sample, sequenced in a study of T cell changes during pregnancy in multiple sclerosis. TCRdb keeps only in-frame clones here, not all; method: immunoSEQ multiplex PCR. The repertoire holds 65,000 to 85,000 clones, with roughly 94% as singletons. The specimen was peripheral blood, collected in the second trimester of pregnancy. The receptors come from a female donor in good health, enrolled as a control in a pregnancy study.

The chain recombines TRBV11-2 with TRBJ2-1; D not certain. The CDR3 contains 11 residues. Per the germline V gene, CDR1 is SGHAT and CDR2 is FQNNGV. Trimming removed 5 bases from V and 5 bases from J, with 4 bases in between. CDR3 in amino acids: CASSVNNEQFF. Written as DNA, the CDR3 is TGTGCCAGCAGCGTCAACAATGAGCAGTTCTTC.

The chain employs TRBV6-5 and TRBJ2-1; D is perhaps TRBD2 (6 bases). The ends were cut back, 2 bases at V and 7 bases at J, with 18 bases in the middle. Germline V gene data show CDR1 as MNHEY and CDR2 as SVGAGI. The CDR3 covers 16 residues. This chain's CDR3 is CASSYHASRDGNEQFF. The CDR3 DNA sequence: TGTGCCAGCAGTTACCATGCATCGCGGGATGGGAATGAGCAGTTCTTC.

The chain links TRBV4-1 to TRBJ2-1; 14 bases agree with TRBD2. The germline V gene encodes CDR1 MGHRA and CDR2 YSYEKL. The length of the CDR3 is 15 residues. Trimming took 4 bases from V and 8 from J; bases not matched to a gene: 4. CDR3 region: CASSLRLAGGDEQFF. CDR3 DNA sequence: TGCGCCAGCAGCCTAAGACTAGCGGGAGGGGATGAGCAGTTCTTC.

The CDR3 DNA sequence: TGTGCCAGCAGGGAGTGGGAGGGTGGCTACACCTTC. Its protein is CASREWEGGYTF. The chain links TRBV28 to TRBJ1-2, with no clear D. This CDR3 spans 12 amino acids. CDR1 MDHEN and CDR2 SYDVKM come from the germline V gene. V shed 6 bases and J shed 7 bases, with 12 bases lying between them.

In its sample, this clone was seen a few times. CDR3 protein: CASSLRTNEKLFF. The CDR3 DNA is TGTGCCAGCAGTCTACGGACTAATGAAAAACTGTTTTTT. The chain combines TRBV28 with TRBJ1-4; D unresolved. Trimming removed 5 bases from V and 2 bases from J, with 6 bases in between. The CDR3 loop spans 13 amino acids. Germline V gene sequence: CDR1 MDHEN, CDR2 SYDVKM. Variable domain in full (rest from reference TRBV28 and TRBJ1-4): DVKVTQSSRYLVKRTGEKVFLECVQDMDHENMFWYRQDPGLGLRLIYFSYDVKMKEKGDIPEGYSVSREKKERFSLILESASTNQTSMYLCASSLRTNEKLFFGSGTQLSVL.

The chain joins TRBV6-5 to TRBJ1-2; 8 nucleotides align to TRBD1. The germline gives CDR1 MNHEY, CDR2 SVGAGI. This CDR3 spans 15 amino acids. V dropped 0 bases and J dropped 4; count of bases not matched to a gene: 4. The CDR3 protein is CASSYSPGGAYGYTF. DNA of the CDR3: TGTGCCAGCAGTTACTCGCCAGGGGGCGCCTATGGCTACACCTTC.

The J gene is TRBJ2-3, the V gene TRBV28; the D is unclear. Trimming removed 5 bases from V and 0 bases from J, with 6 bases in between. The germline V gene encodes CDR1 MDHEN and CDR2 SYDVKM. The CDR3 is made up of 13 amino acids. The CDR3 DNA is TGTGCCAGCAGTAGGAGAAGCACAGATACGCAGTATTTT. Its protein product is CASSRRSTDTQYF.

This clone appeared once. This chain connects TRBV21-1 to TRBJ2-7; the table assigns TRBD2, which was not confirmed against the DNA. TRBV21-1 is assigned pseudogene status. The length of the CDR3 is 17 residues. CDR3 DNA sequence: TGTGCCAGCAGCAATAATAAGTCCGGGGAAAGCTCCCGCGAGCAGTACTTC. This sequence encodes CASSNNKSGESSREQYF.